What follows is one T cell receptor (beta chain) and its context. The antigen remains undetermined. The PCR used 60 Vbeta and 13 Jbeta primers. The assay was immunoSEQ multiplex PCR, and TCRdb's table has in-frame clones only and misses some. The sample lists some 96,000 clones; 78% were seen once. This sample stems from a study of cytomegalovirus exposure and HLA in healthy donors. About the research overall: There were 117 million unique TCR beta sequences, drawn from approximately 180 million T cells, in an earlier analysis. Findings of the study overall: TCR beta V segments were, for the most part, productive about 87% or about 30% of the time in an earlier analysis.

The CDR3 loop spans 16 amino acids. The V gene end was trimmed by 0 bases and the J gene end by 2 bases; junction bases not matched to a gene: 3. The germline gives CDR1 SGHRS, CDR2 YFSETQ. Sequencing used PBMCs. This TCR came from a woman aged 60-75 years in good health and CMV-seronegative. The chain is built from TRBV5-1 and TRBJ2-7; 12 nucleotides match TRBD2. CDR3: CASSLGLAGATYEQYF. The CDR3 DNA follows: TGCGCCAGCAGCTTGGGACTAGCGGGAGCCACCTACGAGCAGTACTTC.